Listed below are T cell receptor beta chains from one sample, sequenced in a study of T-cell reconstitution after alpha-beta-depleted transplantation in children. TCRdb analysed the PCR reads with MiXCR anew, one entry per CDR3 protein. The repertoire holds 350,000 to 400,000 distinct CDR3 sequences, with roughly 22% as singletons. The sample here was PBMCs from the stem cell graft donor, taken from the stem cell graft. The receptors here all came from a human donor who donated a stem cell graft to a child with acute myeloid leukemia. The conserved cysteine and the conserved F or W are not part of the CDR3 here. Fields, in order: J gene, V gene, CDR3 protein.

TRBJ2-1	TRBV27	ASSPTSGRATEQF
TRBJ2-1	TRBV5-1	ASSSGTSGPRRDNEQF
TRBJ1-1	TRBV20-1	SASRELNTEAF
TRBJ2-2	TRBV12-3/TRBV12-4	AGRPEDGTGELF
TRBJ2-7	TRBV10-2	ASSEFRTGTYEQY
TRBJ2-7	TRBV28	ASSLGLPGTYSYEQY
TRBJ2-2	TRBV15	ATSPTGEHTGELF
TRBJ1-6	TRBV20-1	SAAPGQGALNSPLH
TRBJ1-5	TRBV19	ASSTQINQPQH
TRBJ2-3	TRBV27	ASRSSGNPLDTQY
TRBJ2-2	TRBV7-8	ASSLRGRRGNTGELF
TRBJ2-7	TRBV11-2	ASSSGRDFYEQY
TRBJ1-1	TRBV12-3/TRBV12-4	ASSLGYRRDTEAF
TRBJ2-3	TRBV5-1	ASSLAGVSDTQY
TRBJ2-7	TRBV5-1	ASRYPGQESYEQY
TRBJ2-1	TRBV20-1	SAIDSGGPDEQF
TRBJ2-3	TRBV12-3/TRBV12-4	ASRNSRLSSTDTQY
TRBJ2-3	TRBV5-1	ASSFEQLNTDTQY
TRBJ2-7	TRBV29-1	SVAAGEFYEQY
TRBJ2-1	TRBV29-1	SVVPGGFNEQF
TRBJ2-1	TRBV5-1	ASSLALDSSYNEQF
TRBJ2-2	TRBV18	ASSLTTEITGELF
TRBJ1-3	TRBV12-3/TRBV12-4	ASSFQISSGNTIY
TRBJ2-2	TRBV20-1	TRVEREGLGAGELF
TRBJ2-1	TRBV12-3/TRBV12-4	ASSVRDEQF
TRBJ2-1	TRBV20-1	SAKGDHPDEQF